These 6 T cell receptor beta chains were all obtained from the same sample, sequenced in a study of blood T cell repertoires in COVID-19. The table came from immunoSEQ multiplex PCR; TCRdb's copy has only in-frame clones and leaves some out. The sample lists 37,000 or so clones, roughly 80% occurring once. Input material: peripheral blood. These receptors originate from an elderly man with active or convalescent COVID-19.

The chain links TRBV7-2 to TRBJ1-1, with D possibly TRBD1 on 5 matching bases. V was cut by 5 bases and J by 8 bases, with 15 bases left in between. There are 13 residues in the CDR3. Germline V gene data show CDR1 as SGHTA and CDR2 as FQGNSA. For the CDR3, the DNA is TGTGCCAGCAGCCCTTTTACTGGACAAGAAGCTTTCTTT. Translation: CASSPFTGQEAFF.

The chain is built from TRBV5-4 and TRBJ2-1; 8 nucleotides line up with TRBD2. Germline V gene lookup returns CDR1 SGHNT and CDR2 YYREEE (reference sequence). Trimming removed 0 bases from V and 1 base from J; junction bases left unmatched: 6. This CDR3 comprises 17 residues. The CDR3 protein is CASSLVVAGPSYNEQFF. The DNA of the CDR3 is TGTGCCAGCAGCTTGGTAGTAGCGGGGCCATCCTACAATGAGCAGTTCTTC. The full variable domain, rest sourced from reference TRBV5-4 and TRBJ2-1, is ETGVTQSPTHLIKTRGQQVTLRCSSQSGHNTVSWYQQALGQGPQFIFQYYREEENGRGNFPPRFSGLQFPNYSSELNVNALELDDSALYLCASSLVVAGPSYNEQFFGPGTRLTVL.

This clone appeared a few times. The CDR3 region is CASSLTVGGDTQYF. DNA of the CDR3: TGTGCCAGCAGCTTAACGGTTGGCGGCGATACGCAGTATTTT. The rearrangement uses TRBV7-3 and TRBJ2-3; D is undetermined. The CDR3 is 14 residues long. V was shortened by 0 bases and J by 6 bases, with 10 bases between the two germline ends. Per germline, CDR1 SGHTA and CDR2 FQGTGA.

For the CDR3, the DNA is TGTGCTAGTGGTTTAGGCGGGAGGGTAACCGGGGAGCTGTTTTTT. This codes for CASGLGGRVTGELFF. The chain joins TRBV12-5 to TRBJ2-2; 9 positions match TRBD2. The CDR3 has 15 residues. V dropped 3 bases and J dropped 5; count of bases not matched to a gene: 4. Germline-derived CDR1 and CDR2 are LGHNT and FRNRAP.

V gene TRBV19 combines with J gene TRBJ1-1; the match to TRBD1 covers 9 bases. Germline V gene sequence: CDR1 LNHDA, CDR2 SQIVND (reference sequence). V lost 4 bases to trimming and J lost 0 bases; unmatched junction nucleotides: 3. The CDR3 is made up of 15 amino acids. The CDR3 reads CASSKGQGLNTEAFF. The CDR3 DNA reads as TGTGCCAGTAGTAAGGGACAGGGACTGAACACTGAAGCTTTCTTT.

The chain couples TRBV7-3 to TRBJ1-2; D is perhaps TRBD1 (6 bases). V lost 2 bases to trimming and J lost 10 bases, with 17 bases between them. CDR1 is SGHTA, CDR2 FQGTGA, per germline. The CDR3 runs 14 residues. As DNA, the CDR3 is TGTGCCAGCAGCTTATCACCGGACAGTAGATTCTACACCTTC. The encoded protein is CASSLSPDSRFYTF.